These 9 T cell receptor beta chains share one sample of origin, sequenced in a study of long-term antiretroviral therapy in people with HIV. The run of the v3.0 immunoSEQ assay was at survey level. Here immunoSEQ multiplex PCR was the method, and the copy in TCRdb shows in-frame clones only, minus some. The data contain about 28,000 clones, around 80% of them seen just once; the ten biggest clones take up roughly a tenth. The sample here was unsorted PBMCs, taken almost 2.9 years after starting antiretroviral therapy. Receptors were obtained from a man aged 30 to 39 with HIV.

The genes are TRBV9 and TRBJ2-6; unclear D gene. Germline-derived CDR1 and CDR2 are SGDLS and YYNGEE. Between the trimmed V and J ends, which lost 0 bases and 0 bases, there was a span of 7 bases. The CDR3 consists of 16 residues. The CDR3 nucleotides are TGTGCCAGCAGCGTAGAGAAGTCCTCTGGGGCCAACGTCCTGACTTTC. It specifies CASSVEKSSGANVLTF.

The rearrangement joins TRBV14 to TRBJ2-7, with D perhaps matching TRBD1 (7 bases). Germline loops: CDR1 SGHDN, CDR2 FVKESK. The CDR3 is 18 amino acids. V dropped 3 bases and J dropped 0 bases, with 21 bases sitting between them. This CDR3 is CASSQQPPGGGYSYEQYF. In DNA form, the CDR3 reads TGTGCCAGCAGCCAGCAGCCCCCCGGAGGGGGCTACTCCTACGAGCAGTACTTC.

CDR3: CASSYGLAGLTGELFF. The CDR3 bases are TGTGCCAGCAGTTATGGTCTAGCGGGACTCACCGGGGAGCTGTTTTTT. The rearrangement uses TRBV6-5 and TRBJ2-2; TRBD2 matches at 9 bases. CDR1 is MNHEY and CDR2 is SVGAGI in the germline V gene. The CDR3 contains 16 residues. Germline trimming cut 3 bases from V and 4 bases from J; bases unmatched to any gene: 6.

The chain recombines TRBV7-3 with TRBJ2-1, with D maybe TRBD2 (5 bases). Germline CDR1 is SGHTA and CDR2 is FQGTGA. The CDR3 runs 15 residues. Between the trimmed V and J ends, which lost 1 base and 7 bases, there was a span of 14 bases. CDR3 nucleotide sequence: TGTGCCAGCAGCTTAAAGGTTTCGGGAAGTAATGAGCAGTTCTTC. It encodes CASSLKVSGSNEQFF. The whole variable domain, filled in from reference TRBV7-3 and TRBJ2-1, reads GAGVSQTPSNKVTEKGKYVELRCDPISGHTALYWYRQSLGQGPEFLIYFQGTGAADDSGLPNDRFFAVRPEGSVSTLKIQRTERGDSAVYLCASSLKVSGSNEQFFGPGTRLTVL.

The chain couples TRBV11-3 to TRBJ2-5; no reliable D call. The CDR3 covers 13 residues. Per the germline V gene, CDR1 is SGHNT and CDR2 is YENEEA. V shed 5 bases and J shed 1 base, with 8 bases lying between them. As DNA, the CDR3 is TGTGCCAGCAGCCAAGGACCCCAAGAGACCCAGTACTTC. Translated, it gives CASSQGPQETQYF.

This clone came up a few times. The CDR3 DNA sequence: TGTGCCAGCATTTCAAGGGGAAACACCGGGGAGCTGTTTTTT. The encoded protein is CASISRGNTGELFF. The chain uses TRBV28 and TRBJ2-2; D perhaps matches TRBD1 (5 bases). V shed 7 bases and J shed 2 bases, with 11 bases lying between them. The length of the CDR3 is 14 residues. Per the germline V gene, CDR1 is MDHEN and CDR2 is SYDVKM.

The CDR3 DNA follows: TGTGCCAGCAGTTTCAGAACAGGGATAAGGGATTCACCCCTCCACTTT. Translated: CASSFRTGIRDSPLHF. V gene TRBV28 combines with J gene TRBJ1-6; a possible D gene is TRBD1 (6 bases). CDR1 and CDR2 (germline): MDHEN, SYDVKM. The CDR3 loop spans 16 amino acids. V was shortened by 3 bases and J by 8 bases, with 17 bases between the two germline ends.

The chain links TRBV5-4 to TRBJ1-2, with TRBD1 identical over 9 bases. This CDR3 has 14 amino acids. The V and J ends lost 0 bases and 7 bases, in that order; junction bases with no gene match: 4. Germline CDR1 and CDR2: SGHNT and YYREEE (reference sequence). The CDR3 reads CASSLEQGASGYTF. In DNA, the CDR3 is TGTGCCAGCAGCTTGGAACAGGGGGCCTCTGGCTACACCTTC. The full variable domain, with the rest looked up from reference TRBV5-4 and TRBJ1-2, is ETGVTQSPTHLIKTRGQQVTLRCSSQSGHNTVSWYQQALGQGPQFIFQYYREEENGRGNFPPRFSGLQFPNYSSELNVNALELDDSALYLCASSLEQGASGYTFGSGTRLTVV.

The rearrangement uses TRBV2 and TRBJ2-5, with 10 bases fitting TRBD2. The CDR3 loop spans 16 amino acids. The junction had 8 bases not matched to a gene; V was cut back by 6 bases and J by 1 base. In germline, CDR1 is SNHLY, CDR2 FYNNEI. This chain's CDR3 is CASSLEIAGGQETQYF. Here the CDR3 DNA reads TGTGCCAGCAGCCTGGAAATAGCGGGGGGCCAAGAGACCCAGTACTTC.